This TCR beta chain stems from a study of blood T cell repertoires in COVID-19. At the level of the study: Whether acute or convalescent, the COVID-19 samples came from the United States, Italy and Spain. The cDNA or gDNA used as material had been derived from T cells, B-cell-depleted T cells, or PBMCs.

Germline V gene data show CDR1 as SNHLY and CDR2 as FYNNEI. Trimming removed 7 bases from V and 0 bases from J, with 10 bases in between. The CDR3 is 14 residues long. Seattle's cohort entered during active infection and was followed longitudinally. Repertoires were generated with immunoSEQ multiplex PCR, while TCRdb's copy carries only in-frame clones and drops some. This sample carries about 52,000 clones, 81% of them seen once, and the ten largest clones take over 20%. The chain uses TRBV2 and TRBJ2-1; D is perhaps TRBD2 (5 bases). Sequenced sample: peripheral blood. This sequence originates from an elderly woman with COVID-19, enrolled during active disease. CDR3 sequence reads: CASMDSSSYNEQFF. The DNA of the CDR3 is TGTGCCAGCATGGACTCCAGCTCCTACAATGAGCAGTTCTTC.